One T cell receptor (beta chain) is described in this entry. This record comes from a study of control samples from healthy donors and cancer patients. Assay: immunoSEQ multiplex PCR; the TCRdb copy retains only in-frame clones and omits some. The sample lists about 50,000 clones, over 90% occurring once. The CDR3 contains 13 residues. CDR1 and CDR2 from the germline V gene are KGHSH and LQKENI. Trimming stripped 2 bases from V and 3 bases from J, with 4 bases between. The sequenced material came from PBMCs. This TCR came from a woman aged 50 to 60 with head and neck cancer. The V gene is TRBV18, the J gene TRBJ2-2; D unresolved. This chain's CDR3 is CASSPADTGELFF. The CDR3 DNA reads as TGTGCCAGCTCACCAGCCGACACCGGGGAGCTGTTTTTT.